This T cell receptor beta chain originates from a study of shared clonotypes between healthy human individuals. The V gene's germline CDR1 is SNHLY and CDR2 FYNNEI. The V end was cut by 8 bases, the J end by 9 bases, with 20 bases between. The length of the CDR3 is 14 residues. On this clone itself: The antigen remains undetermined.

General study findings and limits: Naive subsets usually exceeded memory subsets in estimated richness.

The assay was immunoSEQ multiplex PCR, and TCRdb's table has in-frame clones only and misses some. The table records 2,500,000 or so clones, under 95% of them present only once. The rearrangement joins TRBV2 to TRBJ2-1; the D gene could be TRBD1 or TRBD2 (6 bases each). Material for sequencing was naive CD4+ T cells from PBMCs. Subset indicated: CD45RA+ positively selected. This receptor was obtained from a man aged 18 to 35 in good health. Some clones in this sample may be carry-over from other donors' samples. The CDR3 sequence: CASLKDGGPAEQFF. DNA for the CDR3: TGTGCCAGCTTAAAAGACGGGGGCCCTGCTGAGCAGTTCTTC.